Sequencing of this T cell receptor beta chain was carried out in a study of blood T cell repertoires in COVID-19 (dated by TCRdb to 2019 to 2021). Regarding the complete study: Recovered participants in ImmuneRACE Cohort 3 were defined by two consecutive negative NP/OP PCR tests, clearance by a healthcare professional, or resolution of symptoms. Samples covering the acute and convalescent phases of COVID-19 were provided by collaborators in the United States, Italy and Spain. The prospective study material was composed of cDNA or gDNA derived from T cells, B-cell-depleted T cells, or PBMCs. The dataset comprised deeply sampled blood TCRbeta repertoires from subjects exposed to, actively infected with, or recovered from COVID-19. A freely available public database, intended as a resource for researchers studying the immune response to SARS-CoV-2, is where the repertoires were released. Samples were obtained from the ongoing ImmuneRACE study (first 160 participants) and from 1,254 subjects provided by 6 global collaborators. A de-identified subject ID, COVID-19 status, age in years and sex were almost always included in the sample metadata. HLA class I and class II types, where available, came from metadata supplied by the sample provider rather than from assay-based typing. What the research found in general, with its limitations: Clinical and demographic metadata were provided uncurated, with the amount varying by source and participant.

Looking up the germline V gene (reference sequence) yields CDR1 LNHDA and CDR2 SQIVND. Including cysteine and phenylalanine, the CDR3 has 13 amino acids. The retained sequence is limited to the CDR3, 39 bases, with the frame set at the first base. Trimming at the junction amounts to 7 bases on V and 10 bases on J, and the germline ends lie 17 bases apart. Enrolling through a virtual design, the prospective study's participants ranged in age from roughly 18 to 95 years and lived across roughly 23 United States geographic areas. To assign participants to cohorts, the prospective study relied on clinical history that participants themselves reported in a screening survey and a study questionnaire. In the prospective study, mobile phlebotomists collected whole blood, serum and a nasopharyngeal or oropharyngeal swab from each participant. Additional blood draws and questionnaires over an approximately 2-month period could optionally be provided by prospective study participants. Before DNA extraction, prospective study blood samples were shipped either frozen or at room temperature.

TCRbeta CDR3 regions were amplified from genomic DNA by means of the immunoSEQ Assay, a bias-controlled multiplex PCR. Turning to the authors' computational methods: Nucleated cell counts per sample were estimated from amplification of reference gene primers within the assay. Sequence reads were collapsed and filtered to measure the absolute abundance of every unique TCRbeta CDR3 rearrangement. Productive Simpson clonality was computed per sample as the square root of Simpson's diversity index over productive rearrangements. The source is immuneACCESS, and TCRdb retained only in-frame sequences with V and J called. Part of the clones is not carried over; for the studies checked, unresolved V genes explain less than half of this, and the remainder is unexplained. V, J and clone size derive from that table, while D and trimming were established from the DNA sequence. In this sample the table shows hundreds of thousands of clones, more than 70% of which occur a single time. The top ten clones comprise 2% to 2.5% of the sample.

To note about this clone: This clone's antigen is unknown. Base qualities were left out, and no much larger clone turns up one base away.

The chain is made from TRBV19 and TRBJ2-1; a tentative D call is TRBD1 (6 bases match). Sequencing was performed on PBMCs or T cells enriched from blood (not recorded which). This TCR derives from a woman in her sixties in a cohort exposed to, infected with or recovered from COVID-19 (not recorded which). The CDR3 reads CASKGVWVAEQFF. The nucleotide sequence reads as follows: TGTGCCAGTAAGGGGGTCTGGGTAGCGGAGCAGTTCTTC.